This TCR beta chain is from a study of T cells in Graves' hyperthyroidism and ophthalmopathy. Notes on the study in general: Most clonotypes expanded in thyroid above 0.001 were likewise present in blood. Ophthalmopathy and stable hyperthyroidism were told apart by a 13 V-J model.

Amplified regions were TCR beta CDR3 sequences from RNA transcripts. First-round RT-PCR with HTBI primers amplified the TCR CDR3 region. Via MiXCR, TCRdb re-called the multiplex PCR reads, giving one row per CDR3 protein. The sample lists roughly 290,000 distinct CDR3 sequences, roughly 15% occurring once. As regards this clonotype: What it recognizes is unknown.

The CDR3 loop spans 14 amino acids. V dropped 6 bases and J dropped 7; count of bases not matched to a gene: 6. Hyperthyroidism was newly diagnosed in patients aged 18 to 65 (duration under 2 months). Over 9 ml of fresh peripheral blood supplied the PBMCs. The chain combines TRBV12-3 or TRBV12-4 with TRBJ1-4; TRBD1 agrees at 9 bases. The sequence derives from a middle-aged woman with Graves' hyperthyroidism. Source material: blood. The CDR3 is CASRRQGGIEKLFF. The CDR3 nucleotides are TGTGCCAGCAGGCGACAGGGGGGGATTGAAAAACTGTTTTTT.